The T cell receptor (beta chain) described here comes from a study of PD-1 blockade in classical Hodgkin lymphoma (dated by TCRdb to 2018 to 2021). General notes on the study: Nivolumab dosing was 3 mg/kg intravenously every 2 weeks, continuing until either disease progression or unacceptable toxicity. A peripheral blood immune signature of response to PD-1 blockade in classical Hodgkin lymphoma was defined using TCR beta sequencing and CyTOF. The investigation overall reported the following: Newly diagnosed patients were reported to have lower baseline TCR diversity than healthy donors, and relapsed/refractory patients were reported to have lower baseline TCR diversity still. Diversity was lower in patients who began nivolumab less than 1 year after ASCT, so these patients were left out of later analyses to avoid confounding by immune reconstitution. The study was limited to a single clinical trial cohort, and causes of repertoire differences, possibly disease activity or prior therapy, remained undefined. Trial patients achieving complete response had baseline diversity similar to newly diagnosed patients, whereas partial responders and progressors had significantly lower diversity. By C4D1, a significant rise was seen in CD4+ TCR diversity but not in CD8+ TCR diversity (p=0.0027 vs p=0.16), and the rise was most apparent among complete responders (p=0.02).

According to the study, the label for this sample's time point signals: cycle 1 day 1 (C1D1), immediately before nivolumab initiation. Relapse after autologous stem cell transplantation had occurred in all trial patients, and cohorts A, B and C were distinguished by prior brentuximab vedotin exposure. A total of more than 55 patients with relapsed/refractory classical Hodgkin lymphoma made up the trial cohort, and each patient's best overall response was complete response, partial response or progressive disease. Single-agent nivolumab was administered to trial patients in the multi-cohort phase II CheckMate 205 trial. An independent review committee assessed best overall response by applying the 2007 International Working Group response criteria. Trial PBMCs were collected immediately before nivolumab initiation (C1D1) and during therapy at cycle 2 day 1 and cycle 4 day 1. Peripheral blood was collected in 8 mL Vacutainer Cell Preparation Tubes, from which PBMCs were isolated by centrifugation and then cryopreserved.

Germline trimming amounts to 6 bases on V and 8 bases on J, with 11 as the count of junction bases outside the gene matches. The cysteine opens and the phenylalanine closes a CDR3 of 14 amino acids. Left in the record is the CDR3 DNA by itself, 42 bases read in frame from the first base. The germline V gene supplies CDR1 SGDLS and CDR2 YYNGEE. Concerning this clone: There is no known antigen for this receptor. Per-base qualities were not stored, and no clone one base away is much larger.

The Qiagen DNeasy kit was used to extract genomic DNA from unsorted PBMCs and from the negatively selected CD4+ and CD8+ fractions. TCR beta CDR3 regions were subjected to amplification by immunoSEQ multiplex PCR with primers that anneal to V and J segments. A synthetic immune receptor repertoire was used to minimize amplification bias, and remaining bias was computationally removed after sequencing. The paper's processing steps were these. Custom Python scripts were used to quantify repertoire diversity as the Shannon entropy index. Unsorted, CD4+ and CD8+ repertoires were analyzed separately, except for combined analyses in which CD4+ and CD8+ sequences were merged in silico. Clonal expansion was defined as at least a 2-fold frequency increase after treatment relative to C1D1, with a pseudocount of 0.5 for undetected baseline clones. Singleton clones were defined as clones with 0 or 1 copy at C1D1, and non-singleton clones were defined as clones with 2 or more copies. Clones expanded in unsorted samples were labelled as CD4+, CD8+ or unknown by matching protein sequences in sorted samples from the same patient. Diversity changes from C1D1 to C4D1 were tested in paired samples using Wilcoxon tests. TCRdb mirrors the immuneACCESS table, restricted to in-frame sequences. Some clones are absent from its copies; in checked studies, under half trace to an unresolved V gene, and the reason for the others is unknown. That table furnishes V, J and clone size, whereas the DNA furnished D and trimming. This sample is represented by some 13,000 clones; around 85% of them were singletons. The ten largest clones take up about 25% of the sample.

The origin of this receptor is a human donor with classical Hodgkin lymphoma. The specimen comprised peripheral blood mononuclear cells (PBMCs), sampled at baseline. The chain was built from TRBV9 and TRBJ1-2; TRBD1 matches 9 bases in the middle. The nucleotide sequence is given as TGTGCCAGCACCCGGACAGGGGAAACCGGCGGCTACACCTTC. The resulting protein is CASTRTGETGGYTF.